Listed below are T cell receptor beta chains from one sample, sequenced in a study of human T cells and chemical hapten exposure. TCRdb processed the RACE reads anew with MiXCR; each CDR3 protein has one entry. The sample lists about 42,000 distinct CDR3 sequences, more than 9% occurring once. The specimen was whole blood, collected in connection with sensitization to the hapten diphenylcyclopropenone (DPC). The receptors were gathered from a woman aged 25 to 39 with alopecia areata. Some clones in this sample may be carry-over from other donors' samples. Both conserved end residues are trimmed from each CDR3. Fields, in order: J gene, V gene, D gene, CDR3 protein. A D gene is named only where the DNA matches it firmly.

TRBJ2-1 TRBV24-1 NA ATSDYTVRDEQF
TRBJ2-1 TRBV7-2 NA ASSRDIYLSYNEQF
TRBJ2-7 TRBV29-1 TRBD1 SVAGQGTYEQY
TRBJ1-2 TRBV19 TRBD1 ASSTTGVNYGYT
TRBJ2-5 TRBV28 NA ASSLLGNQETQY
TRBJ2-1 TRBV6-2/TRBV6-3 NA ASSGRRASSYNEQF
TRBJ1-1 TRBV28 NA ASSTRGMNTEAF
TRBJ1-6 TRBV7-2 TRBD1 ASRRGQGLSSPLH
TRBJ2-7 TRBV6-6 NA ASMRAYEQY
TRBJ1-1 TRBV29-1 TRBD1 SVRGLTNTEAF
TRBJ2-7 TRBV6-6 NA ASSYLVGAYEQY
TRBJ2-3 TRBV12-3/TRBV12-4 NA ASSTDGLEDTQY
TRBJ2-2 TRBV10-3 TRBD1 AMTGSSNTGELF
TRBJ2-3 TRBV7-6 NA ASSVRRDTQY
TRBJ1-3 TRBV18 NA ASSPGGATDGNTIY
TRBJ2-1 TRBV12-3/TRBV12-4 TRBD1 ASSFLPGTGVNEQF
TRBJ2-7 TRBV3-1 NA ASSHADRGYEQY
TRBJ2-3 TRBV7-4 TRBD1 ASSLALGDRGLGLTDTQY
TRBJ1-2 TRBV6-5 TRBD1 ASSYGTGGNYGYT
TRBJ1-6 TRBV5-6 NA ASSPIQGVGSPLH
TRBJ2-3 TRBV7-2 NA ASSSIPLGAGLYTDTQY
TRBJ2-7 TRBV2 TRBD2 ASRPGLAGGSSSYEQY
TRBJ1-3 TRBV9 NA ASSVSSRSRVSGNTIY
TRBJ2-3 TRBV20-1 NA SADDPAEGGTDTQY
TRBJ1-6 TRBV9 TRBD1 ASSEMDRVLVGNSPLH
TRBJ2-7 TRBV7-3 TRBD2 ASSESGGLHYEQY
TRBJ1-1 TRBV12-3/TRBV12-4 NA ASSRGNTEAF
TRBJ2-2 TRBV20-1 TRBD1 SATSQGAVGELF
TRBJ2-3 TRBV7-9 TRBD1 ASSQGADTQY